Sequencing of this TCR beta chain was carried out in a study of blood T cells in healthy people across ages. Then a second PCR, running roughly 7 to 11 cycles, was carried out with a sample-barcoded 5' primer and a J-beta primer mix. TCRdb reprocessed the 5' RACE reads via MiXCR and lists one record per CDR3 protein. The sample lists about a million distinct CDR3 sequences; roughly 50% were seen once. Regarding this clonotype: Since the CDR3 does not end with the conserved phenylalanine or tryptophan, this likely comes from a read error.

CDR3 length: 14 amino acids. Germline CDR1 SGHTA, CDR2 FQGNSA. V trimming: 7 bases; J trimming: 7 bases; junction bases outside the gene matches: 8. The gene calls are TRBV7-2 and TRBJ2-1; 9 bases map to TRBD1. The TCR comes from a woman aged 55-75 years in good health. Sequencing was carried out using blood. The CDR3 DNA reads TGTGCCAGCATCTTCGGGACAGGGCAGAATGAGCAGTTCTCC. The encoded protein is CASIFGTGQNEQFS.